This TCR beta chain was captured by sequencing in a study of T cells in tuberculosis. Background on the study: A South African cohort included IGRA-negative adolescents, latently infected IGRA-positive adolescents and adults with active tuberculosis. Overall study results and limits: Smaller alpha distances in active tuberculosis partly reflected shorter CDR3-alpha lengths. A GMM-specific repertoire classifier reached approximately 84% accuracy, AUROC 0.90.

TCRdb's table, derived via immunoSEQ multiplex PCR, lists solely in-frame clones and lacks some. The sample lists around 45,000 clones; roughly 94% were seen once. V was clipped by 6 bases and J by 1 base, with 15 bases between them. Germline CDR1 reads LGHNA; CDR2 reads YSLEER. This CDR3 spans 16 amino acids. Adolescents were screened for latent TB by skin test and IGRA. For this clone: Its antigen remains unidentified.

The chain joins TRBV4-3 to TRBJ2-2; possibly TRBD2 for D (5 bases). The source material was PBMCs. This receptor was taken from a donor aged 10 to 29 with latent tuberculosis or without tuberculosis infection. Some clones in this sample may be carry-over from other donors' samples. The CDR3, as DNA: TGCGCCAGCAGTCCGGAAGTCGCGGGGAACACCGGGGAGCTGTTTTTT. Its protein product is CASSPEVAGNTGELFF.